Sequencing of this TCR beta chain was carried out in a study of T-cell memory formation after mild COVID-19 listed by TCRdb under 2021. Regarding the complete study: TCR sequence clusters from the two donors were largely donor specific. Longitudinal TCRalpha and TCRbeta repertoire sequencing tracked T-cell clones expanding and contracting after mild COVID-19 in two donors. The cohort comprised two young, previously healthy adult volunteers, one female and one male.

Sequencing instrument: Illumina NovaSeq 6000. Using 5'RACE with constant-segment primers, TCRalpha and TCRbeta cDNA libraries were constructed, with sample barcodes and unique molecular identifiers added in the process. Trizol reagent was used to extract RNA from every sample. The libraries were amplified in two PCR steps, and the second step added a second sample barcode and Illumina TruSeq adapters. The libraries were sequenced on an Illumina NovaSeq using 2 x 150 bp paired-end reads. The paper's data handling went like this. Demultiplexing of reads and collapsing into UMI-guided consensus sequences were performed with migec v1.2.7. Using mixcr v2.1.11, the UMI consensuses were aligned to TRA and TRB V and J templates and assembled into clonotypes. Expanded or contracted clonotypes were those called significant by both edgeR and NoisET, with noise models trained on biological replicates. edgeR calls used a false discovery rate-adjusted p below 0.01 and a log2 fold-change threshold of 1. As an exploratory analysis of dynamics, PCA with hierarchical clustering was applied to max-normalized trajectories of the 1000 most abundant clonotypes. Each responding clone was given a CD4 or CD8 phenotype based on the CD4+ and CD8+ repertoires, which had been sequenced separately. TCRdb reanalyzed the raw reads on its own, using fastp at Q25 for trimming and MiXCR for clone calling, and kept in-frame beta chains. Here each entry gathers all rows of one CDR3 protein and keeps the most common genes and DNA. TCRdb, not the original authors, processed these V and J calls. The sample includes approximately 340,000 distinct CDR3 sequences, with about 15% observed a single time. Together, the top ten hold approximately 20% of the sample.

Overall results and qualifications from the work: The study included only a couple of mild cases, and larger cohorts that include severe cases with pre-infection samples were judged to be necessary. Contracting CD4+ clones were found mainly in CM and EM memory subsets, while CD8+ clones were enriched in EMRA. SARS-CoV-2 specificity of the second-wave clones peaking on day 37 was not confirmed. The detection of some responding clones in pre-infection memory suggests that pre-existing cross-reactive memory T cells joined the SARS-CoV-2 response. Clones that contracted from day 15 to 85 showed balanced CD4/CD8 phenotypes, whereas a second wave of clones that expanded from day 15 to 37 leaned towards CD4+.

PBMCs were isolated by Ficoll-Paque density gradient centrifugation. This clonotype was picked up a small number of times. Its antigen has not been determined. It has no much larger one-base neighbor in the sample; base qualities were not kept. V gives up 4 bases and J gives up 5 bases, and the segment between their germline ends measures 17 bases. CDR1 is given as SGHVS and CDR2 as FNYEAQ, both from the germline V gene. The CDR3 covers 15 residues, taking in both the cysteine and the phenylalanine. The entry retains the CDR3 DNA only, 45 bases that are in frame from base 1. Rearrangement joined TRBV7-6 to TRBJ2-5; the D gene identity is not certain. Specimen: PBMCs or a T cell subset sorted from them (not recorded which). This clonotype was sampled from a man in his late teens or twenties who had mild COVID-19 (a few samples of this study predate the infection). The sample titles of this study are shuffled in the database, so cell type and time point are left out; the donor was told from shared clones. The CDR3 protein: CASSSRSRFVETQYF. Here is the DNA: TGTGCCAGCAGCTCCCGGTCTAGGTTTGTGGAGACCCAGTACTTC.